This T cell receptor beta chain was sequenced during a study of blood T cell repertoires in COVID-19. Per the original methods: Scientists estimated how many nucleated cells there were by amplifying reference gene primers. Sequencing used immunoSEQ multiplex PCR; TCRdb keeps in-frame clones, though not all of them. V and J calls and clone size are as listed in that table; D and trimming were resolved from the DNA. Here the sample spans around 280,000 clones, roughly 85% being singletons. From germline, CDR1 is KGHSH and CDR2 LQKENI. CDR3 length: 14 amino acids. V was clipped by 2 bases and J by 2 bases, with 9 bases between them. The study drew participants aged about 18 to 89 years from about two dozen US areas. Participants reported their clinical history, and cohort assignment relied on those reports. Cohort 3 recovery required two negative PCRs, clearance, or symptom resolution.

Material for sequencing was PBMCs or T cells enriched from blood (not recorded which). The gene calls are TRBV18 and TRBJ1-2; D is unclear. The TCR sequence derives from a middle-aged woman who had recovered from COVID-19. This CDR3 reads CASSPGRGNYGYTF. The DNA of the CDR3 is TGTGCCAGCTCACCAGGCCGAGGAAACTATGGCTACACCTTC.